This is a list of T cell receptor beta chains from one sample in a study of blood T cell repertoires in COVID-19. Clones were read by immunoSEQ multiplex PCR, and TCRdb kept only the in-frame ones, dropping some. The sample has approximately 170,000 clones, roughly 86% seen once; the top ten hold roughly 8%. The sequenced sample was peripheral blood. The receptors come from a man aged 40-49 years who had recovered from COVID-19. The CDR3 runs from the conserved cysteine through the conserved F or W. A D gene is named only where the DNA matches it firmly. Where a row states a size, it is once, few, many or the class of an expanded clone; other rows omit it.

>TRBD1|TRBJ2-3|TRBV7-9|.
TGTGCCAGCAGCCGAGGACAGGGGGCAGATACGCAGTATTTT
CASSRGQGADTQYF
>.|TRBJ2-1|TRBV3-1/TRBV3-2|.
TGTGCCAGCAGCCCAATTAACCAAGTATTACAGGGCAATGAGCAGTTCTTC
CASSPINQVLQGNEQFF
>TRBD1|TRBJ1-2|TRBV5-6|few
TGTGCCAGCAGCCTATTCCCGGGACAGTATTATGGCTACACCTTC
CASSLFPGQYYGYTF
>.|TRBJ2-1|TRBV6-4|.
TGTGCCAGCAGTGAATTGGAGGGTGAGGGCAATGAGCAGTTCTTC
CASSELEGEGNEQFF
>.|TRBJ1-6|TRBV11-2|.
TGTGCCAGCAGCACCCGAGGTCGGCAGTCCAATAATTCACCCCTCCACTTT
CASSTRGRQSNNSPLHF
>TRBD2|TRBJ2-1|TRBV29-1|.
TGCAGCGTTGATCGGGGGGAGGTCTACAATGAGCAGTTCTTC
CSVDRGEVYNEQFF
>TRBD1|TRBJ1-4|TRBV18|once
TGTGCCAGCTCCCTGCAGGGGGCAGCAACTAATGAAAAACTGTTTTTT
CASSLQGAATNEKLFF
>TRBD2|TRBJ2-1|TRBV24-1|.
TGTGCCACCAGTGATCACGGTAGCGGGAGGGACAGCCCCAATGAGCAGTTCTTC
CATSDHGSGRDSPNEQFF
>TRBD1|TRBJ1-2|TRBV4-3|.
TGCGCCAGCAGCCAAGAAGGGAGAGGGACAGACTATGGCTACACCTTC
CASSQEGRGTDYGYTF
>.|TRBJ1-6|TRBV5-6|.
TGTGCCAGCAGCTTGGTCGGGGTCAATTCACCCCTCCACTTT
CASSLVGVNSPLHF
>.|TRBJ2-7|TRBV7-2|.
TGTGCCACCTCGGAAGGGGCCTCCTACGAGCAGTACTTC
CATSEGASYEQYF
>TRBD1|TRBJ2-2|TRBV4-2|.
TGTGCCAGCAGCCACGGTAGACAGGGGGTGGCCGGGGAGCTGTTTTTT
CASSHGRQGVAGELFF
>.|TRBJ2-7|TRBV4-2|.
TGTGCCAGCAGCCCTGCCCCCGGGAGTTCCTACGAGCAGTACTTC
CASSPAPGSSYEQYF
>TRBD1|TRBJ2-7|TRBV5-1|.
TGCGCCAGCAGCTCCGGACAGGGCACGACCGAGCAGTACTTC
CASSSGQGTTEQYF
>TRBD1|TRBJ2-2|TRBV7-2|.
TGTGCCAGCAGCTCCGGACAGGTTCTCGGGGAGCTGTTTTTT
CASSSGQVLGELFF
>.|TRBJ2-1|TRBV6-5|.
TGTGCCAGCAGTTATCACCGGGACACCACCTACAATGAGCAGTTCTTC
CASSYHRDTTYNEQFF
>TRBD1|TRBJ1-5|TRBV19|.
TGTGCCAGTAGTATGAGGGCACACAGGGGCCGGTATAGCAATCAGCCCCAGCATTTT
CASSMRAHRGRYSNQPQHF
>.|TRBJ1-5|TRBV6-2/TRBV6-3|.
TGTGCCAGCAGTTACCATCTACAGTTAAATCAGCCCCAGCATTTT
CASSYHLQLNQPQHF
>TRBD2|TRBJ2-2|TRBV19|.
TGTGCCAGTAGATCCGGGACTAGCGGGATCACCGGGGAGCTGTTTTTT
CASRSGTSGITGELFF
>.|TRBJ2-3|TRBV2|few
TGTGCCAGCAGTGAATGGGGGCCGTCCACAGATACGCAGTATTTT
CASSEWGPSTDTQYF
>TRBD2|TRBJ2-6|TRBV2|.
TGTGCCAGCCGGGGGGAGGTCAACGTCCTGACTTTC
CASRGEVNVLTF
>.|TRBJ2-7|TRBV18|.
TGTGCCAGCTCACCAAACCAGGCCTACGAGCAGTACTTC
CASSPNQAYEQYF
>.|TRBJ1-5|TRBV12-3/TRBV12-4|.
TGTGCCAGCAGTCCCGACAATTGGCAGCCCCAGCATTTT
CASSPDNWQPQHF
>TRBD1|TRBJ1-2|TRBV12-3/TRBV12-4|.
TGTGCCAGCAGCACAGGGGTGAACTATGGCTACACCTTC
CASSTGVNYGYTF
>.|TRBJ2-2|TRBV18|.
TGTGCCAGCTCACCGGGACATTTCACCGGGGAGCTGTTTTTT
CASSPGHFTGELFF
>.|TRBJ2-3|TRBV18|.
TGTGCCAGCTCACCCCCTGGGGGGTATACAGATACGCAGTATTTT
CASSPPGGYTDTQYF
>.|TRBJ1-1|TRBV29-1|.
TGCAGCGTTGGGACGCGGGGGAACACTGAAGCTTTCTTT
CSVGTRGNTEAFF
>.|TRBJ2-1|TRBV7-2|.
TGTGCCAGCAGCTTAGTAATAGCGATCGACAATGAGCAGTTCTTC
CASSLVIAIDNEQFF
>.|TRBJ1-2|TRBV6-2/TRBV6-3|.
TGTGCCAGCAGCCCCCAGAGGGCTTTTAGCTACACCTTC
CASSPQRAFSYTF
>.|TRBJ1-2|TRBV4-3|.
TGCGCCAGCAGCCAGGCAGAGGGCCTAGGCTACACCTTC
CASSQAEGLGYTF
>TRBD1|TRBJ2-7|TRBV6-5|.
TGTGCCAGCAGTTCGGACAGGGTTGGGGAGCAGTACTTC
CASSSDRVGEQYF
>TRBD2|TRBJ2-7|TRBV9|.
TGTGCCAGCAGCGCGAGGGGAGCGGGAGGAGAGCAGTACTTC
CASSARGAGGEQYF
>TRBD2|TRBJ2-5|TRBV2|.
TGTGCCAGCAGTCCCCGGGAGGGACACCAGGCCCAGTACTTC
CASSPREGHQAQYF
>TRBD1|TRBJ2-5|TRBV6-5|once
TGTGCCAGCAGTTACAGGAACAGGGGCGGAGTGGAGACCCAGTACTTC
CASSYRNRGGVETQYF
>TRBD1|TRBJ2-7|TRBV12-3/TRBV12-4|.
TGTGCCAGCAGTAAACAGGGGGCTCGGCAGTACTTC
CASSKQGARQYF
>.|TRBJ1-5|TRBV6-4|.
TGTGCCAGCAGTGAAATGCCAGGGTTCGATCAGCCCCAGCATTTT
CASSEMPGFDQPQHF
>.|TRBJ1-1|TRBV5-1|.
TGCGCCAGCAGCCAGGGTGTTGAAGCTTTCTTT
CASSQGVEAFF
>TRBD2|TRBJ2-1|TRBV28|.
TGTGCCAGCCGCCCCCGGGAGGGTGGTTTCAGTGAGCAGTTCTTC
CASRPREGGFSEQFF
>TRBD2|TRBJ2-3|TRBV9|.
TGTGCCAGCAGCGTTGCGGGAGGATACACAGATACGCAGTATTTT
CASSVAGGYTDTQYF
>.|TRBJ2-3|TRBV2|once
TGTGCCAGCAGTCTACTAGCAGATACGCAGTATTTT
CASSLLADTQYF
>TRBD1|TRBJ1-2|TRBV6-6|.
TGTGCCAGCAAAAAAGGGACAGTAGGCTATGGCTACACCTTC
CASKKGTVGYGYTF
>.|TRBJ2-1|TRBV12-5|.
TGTGCTAGTGGTTTGGTTAGCAGTGAGCAGTTCTTC
CASGLVSSEQFF